This is a list of T cell receptor beta chains from one sample in a study of blood T cell repertoires in COVID-19. Profiling relied on immunoSEQ multiplex PCR, and the TCRdb table lists in-frame clones only, not all of them. Of just over 250,000 clones listed, around 89% are singletons. What was sequenced was peripheral blood. These TCRs come from a man aged 55-75 years who had recovered from COVID-19. The CDR3 runs from the conserved cysteine through the conserved F or W. Each record gives: CDR3 protein, V gene, clone size. Not all rows give a size; the values are once, few, many and, for expanded clones, a class.

CDR3: CASRIPQGQNNSPLHF; V: TRBV2; size: .
CDR3: CASSLVQGAPYEQYF; V: TRBV5-1; size: .
CDR3: CASSLAGGAETQYF; V: TRBV5-4; size: .
CDR3: CAWSVLMNTEAFF; V: TRBV30; size: once
CDR3: CASSLTGGYEQYF; V: TRBV5-4; size: once
CDR3: CASSTGQGVNYGYTF; V: TRBV19; size: .
CDR3: CASSEGRGGYTEAFF; V: TRBV6-1; size: .
CDR3: CASSYKEVNTEAFF; V: TRBV6-5; size: .
CDR3: CASSRLAGSYEQYF; V: TRBV4-1; size: once
CDR3: CASSPPGVYYEQYF; V: TRBV5-1; size: .
CDR3: CASSVRGRNNEQFF; V: TRBV9; size: .
CDR3: CASSSLGAIDSGNTIYF; V: TRBV5-1; size: .
CDR3: CASSPQELADYEQYF; V: TRBV18; size: .
CDR3: CASSSVQGGSNNYTF; V: TRBV7-2; size: .
CDR3: CASTLDRVNEKLFF; V: TRBV6-5; size: .
CDR3: CASSSNLGYEQYF; V: TRBV27; size: .
CDR3: CASSKSRSHQNTGELFF; V: TRBV19; size: .
CDR3: CASSLSLLAAKETQYF; V: TRBV7-2; size: .
CDR3: CASSTVGQANNYGYTF; V: TRBV19; size: .
CDR3: CASSVRTGTLEQFF; V: TRBV2; size: once